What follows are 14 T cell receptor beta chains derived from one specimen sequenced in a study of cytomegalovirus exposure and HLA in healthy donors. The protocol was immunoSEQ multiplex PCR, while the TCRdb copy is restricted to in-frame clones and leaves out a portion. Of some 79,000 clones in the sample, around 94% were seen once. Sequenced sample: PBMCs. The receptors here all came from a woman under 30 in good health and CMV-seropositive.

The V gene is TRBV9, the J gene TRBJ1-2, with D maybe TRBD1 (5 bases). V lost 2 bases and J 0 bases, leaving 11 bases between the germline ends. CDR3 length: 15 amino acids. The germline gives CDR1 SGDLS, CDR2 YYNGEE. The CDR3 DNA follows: TGTGCCAGCAGCGTCGGAAGGGGCCCTAACTATGGCTACACCTTC. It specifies CASSVGRGPNYGYTF.

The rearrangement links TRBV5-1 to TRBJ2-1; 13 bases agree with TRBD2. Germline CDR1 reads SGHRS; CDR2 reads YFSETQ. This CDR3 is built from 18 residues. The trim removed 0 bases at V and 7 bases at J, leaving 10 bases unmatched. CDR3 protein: CASSLGTSGRAAVNEQFF. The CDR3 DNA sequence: TGCGCCAGCAGCTTGGGTACTAGCGGGAGGGCCGCGGTTAATGAGCAGTTCTTC.

CDR3 DNA sequence: TGTGCCAGCAAGCATCGGACTTCCAACCCCCTGGGCGCTGGGGCCAACGTCCTGACTTTC. Residues: CASKHRTSNPLGAGANVLTF. The gene calls are TRBV7-8 and TRBJ2-6; TRBD2 is a possible D gene (5 bases). V was clipped by 7 bases and J by 2 bases, with 27 bases between them. The CDR3 sequence is 20 residues long. The V gene's germline CDR1 is SGHVS and CDR2 FQNEAQ.

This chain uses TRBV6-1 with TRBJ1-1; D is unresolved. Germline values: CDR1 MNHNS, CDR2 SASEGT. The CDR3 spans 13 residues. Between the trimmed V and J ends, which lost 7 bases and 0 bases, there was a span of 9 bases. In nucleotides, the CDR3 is TGTGCCAGCACCACATCCCTGAACACTGAAGCTTTCTTT. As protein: CASTTSLNTEAFF.

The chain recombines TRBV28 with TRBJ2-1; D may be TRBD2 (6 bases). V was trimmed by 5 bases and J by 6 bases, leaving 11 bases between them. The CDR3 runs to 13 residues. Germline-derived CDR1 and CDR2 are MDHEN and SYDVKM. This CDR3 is CASSTWEVNEQFF. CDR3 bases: TGTGCCAGCAGTACATGGGAGGTCAATGAGCAGTTCTTC.

The CDR3 is CASSLGQGYGYTF. The DNA of the CDR3 is TGTGCCAGCAGCTTGGGACAGGGCTATGGCTACACCTTC. The chain uses TRBV28 and TRBJ1-2; 9 bases are a match to TRBD1. The CDR3 sequence is 13 residues long. The junction had 3 bases not matched to a gene; V was cut back by 6 bases and J by 4 bases. Germline lookup yields CDR1 MDHEN and CDR2 SYDVKM.

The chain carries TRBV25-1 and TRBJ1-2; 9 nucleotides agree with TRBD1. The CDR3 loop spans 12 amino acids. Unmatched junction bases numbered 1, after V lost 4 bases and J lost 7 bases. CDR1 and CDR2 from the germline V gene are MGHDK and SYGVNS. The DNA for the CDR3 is TGTGCCAGCAGTGCGACAGGGGGTGGCTACACCTTC. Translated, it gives CASSATGGGYTF.

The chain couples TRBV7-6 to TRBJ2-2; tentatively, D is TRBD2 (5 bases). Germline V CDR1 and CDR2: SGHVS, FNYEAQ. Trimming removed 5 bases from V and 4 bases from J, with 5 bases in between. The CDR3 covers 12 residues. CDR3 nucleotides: TGTGCCAGCAGCCGGGGCACCGGGGAGCTGTTTTTT. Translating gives CASSRGTGELFF.

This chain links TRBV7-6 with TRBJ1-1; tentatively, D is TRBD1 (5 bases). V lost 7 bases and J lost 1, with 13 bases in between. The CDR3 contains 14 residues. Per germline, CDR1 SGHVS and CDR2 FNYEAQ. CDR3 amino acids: CASTLTERNTEAFF. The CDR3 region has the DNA TGTGCCAGCACCCTGACAGAACGGAACACTGAAGCTTTCTTT.

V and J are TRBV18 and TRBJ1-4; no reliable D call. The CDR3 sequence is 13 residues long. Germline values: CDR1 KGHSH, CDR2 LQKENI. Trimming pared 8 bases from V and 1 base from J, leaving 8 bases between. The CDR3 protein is CASRERTNEKLFF. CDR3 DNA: TGTGCCAGCCGGGAGAGAACTAATGAAAAACTGTTTTTT.

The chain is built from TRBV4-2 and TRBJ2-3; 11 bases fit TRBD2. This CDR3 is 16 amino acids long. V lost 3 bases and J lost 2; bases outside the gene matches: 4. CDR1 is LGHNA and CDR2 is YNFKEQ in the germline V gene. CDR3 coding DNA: TGTGCCAGCAGCCACTTAGCGGGAGGGTCCACAGATACGCAGTATTTT. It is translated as CASSHLAGGSTDTQYF.

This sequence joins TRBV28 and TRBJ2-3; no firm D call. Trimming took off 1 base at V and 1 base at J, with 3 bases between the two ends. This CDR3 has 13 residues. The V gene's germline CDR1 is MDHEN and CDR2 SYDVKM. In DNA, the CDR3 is TGTGCCAGCAGTTTATCGGGCACAGATACGCAGTATTTT. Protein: CASSLSGTDTQYF.

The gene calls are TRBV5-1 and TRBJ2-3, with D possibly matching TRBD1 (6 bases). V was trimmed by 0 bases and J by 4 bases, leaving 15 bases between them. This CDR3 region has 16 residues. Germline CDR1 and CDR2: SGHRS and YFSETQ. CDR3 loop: CASSLVRQGIADTQYF. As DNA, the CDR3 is TGCGCCAGCAGCTTGGTCCGCCAGGGGATAGCAGATACGCAGTATTTT.

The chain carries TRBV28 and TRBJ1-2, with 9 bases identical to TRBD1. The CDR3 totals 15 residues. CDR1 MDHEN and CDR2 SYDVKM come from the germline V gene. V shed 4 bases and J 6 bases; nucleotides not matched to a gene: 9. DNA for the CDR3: TGTGCCAGCAGTTCTACTATCCGGGACAGGGATGGCTACACCTTC. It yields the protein CASSSTIRDRDGYTF.